This is a list of T cell receptor beta chains from one sample in a study of shared clonotypes between healthy human individuals. Profiling relied on immunoSEQ multiplex PCR, and the TCRdb table lists in-frame clones only, not all of them. Found here are about 1.9 million clones, around 93% of them singletons; the top ten hold 1.5% to 2%. What was sequenced was naive CD8+ T cells from PBMCs. The receptor source for this set is a man between 18 and 29 years old in good health. Some clones in this sample may be carry-over from other donors' samples. The CDR3 runs from the conserved cysteine through the conserved F or W. A D gene is named only where the DNA matches it firmly. Clone sizes are given selectively: once, few, many, or a class where the clone is expanded.

D gene	V gene	J gene	clone size	CDR3 DNA	CDR3 protein
.	TRBV5-6	TRBJ1-2	.	TGTGCCAGCAGCTTAGGGACTGGTCGTCGAGGCTACACCTTC	CASSLGTGRRGYTF
.	TRBV11-3	TRBJ1-5	few	TGTGCCAGCAGCTTTAGCTGGGGGATAAGCAATCAGCCCCAGCATTTT	CASSFSWGISNQPQHF
.	TRBV11-3	TRBJ1-1	.	TGTGCCAGCAGCCCTGGGGGGGCCCCCGGGGTGAACACTGAAGCTTTCTTT	CASSPGGAPGVNTEAFF
.	TRBV30	TRBJ2-3	.	TGTGCCTGGAGTGTGATATCAGATACGCAGTATTTT	CAWSVISDTQYF
.	TRBV19	TRBJ1-1	.	TGTGCCAGTAGTATAGAAGGGGGGACTGAAGCTTTCTTT	CASSIEGGTEAFF
.	TRBV28	TRBJ2-3	.	TGTGCCAGCAGTTTATATCCCAGGTCTCCTCGAGATACGCAGTATTTT	CASSLYPRSPRDTQYF
TRBD2	TRBV11-2	TRBJ2-3	.	TGTGCCAGCAGCCCAGCAAGAGGACTAGAACCAGACACAGATACGCAGTATTTT	CASSPARGLEPDTDTQYF
TRBD2	TRBV28	TRBJ2-2	.	TGTGCCAGCAGAAATCCGACTAGCGGGAGTAGGCGGATCGGGGAGCTGTTTTTT	CASRNPTSGSRRIGELFF
.	TRBV30	TRBJ1-2	once	TGTGCCTGGAGTCCAACTCCGGGCTATGGCTACACCTTC	CAWSPTPGYGYTF
.	TRBV4-1	TRBJ1-4	.	TGCGCCAGCAGCCAAGTGGTAGGGACTAATGAAAAACTGTTTTTT	CASSQVVGTNEKLFF
TRBD2	TRBV9	TRBJ2-4	.	TGTGCCAGCAGCGTTAGCGGGGCGGACATTCAGTACTTC	CASSVSGADIQYF
.	TRBV11-2	TRBJ2-5	once	TGTGCCAGCAGCTTACGGACAGCAAAAAAAGAGACCCAGTACTTC	CASSLRTAKKETQYF
.	TRBV30	TRBJ1-1	.	TGTGCCTGGAGTCCTATGGGGGGCACTGAAGCTTTCTTT	CAWSPMGGTEAFF
TRBD1	TRBV19	TRBJ1-1	.	TGTGCCAGTACGTGGGGGACAGGAAACACTGAAGCTTTCTTT	CASTWGTGNTEAFF
.	TRBV20-1	TRBJ2-1	.	TGCAGTGCAGAAGAGCGGCATGAGCAGTTCTTC	CSAEERHEQFF
.	TRBV27	TRBJ1-2	.	TGTGCCAACCCTTTCCGACTGATCTATGGCTACACCTTC	CANPFRLIYGYTF
TRBD2	TRBV27	TRBJ2-1	.	TGTGCCAGCAGTTTAAGAGATAGCGGGACCCTATACAATGAGCAGTTCTTC	CASSLRDSGTLYNEQFF
.	TRBV9	TRBJ2-2	.	TGTGCCAGCAGCGTAGTGTCCGGGAGCACCGGGGAGCTGTTTTTT	CASSVVSGSTGELFF
.	TRBV7-3	TRBJ2-7	.	TGTGCCAGCAGCTTAAGTTCAGGGGACGAGCAGTACTTC	CASSLSSGDEQYF
TRBD1	TRBV5-6	TRBJ1-1	.	TGTGCCAGCAGCGCCGGGACAGGGTACACTGAAGCTTTCTTT	CASSAGTGYTEAFF
.	TRBV28	TRBJ2-7	.	TGTGCCAGCAGTTTCGGCGAGCAGTACTTC	CASSFGEQYF
.	TRBV27	TRBJ2-7	.	TGTGCCAGCAGTTTAGGGGTCCGTTCCTACGAGCAGTACTTC	CASSLGVRSYEQYF
.	TRBV4-3	TRBJ1-1	.	TGCGCCAGCAGCCCCCGACAGCTGAACACTGAAGCTTTCTTT	CASSPRQLNTEAFF
TRBD1	TRBV15	TRBJ1-2	once	TGTGCCACCAGCGCTCGGACAGGGGGCAACTATGGCTACACCTTC	CATSARTGGNYGYTF
.	TRBV9	TRBJ1-5	few	TGTGCCAGCAGCTCAGGACTGAGCAATCAGCCCCAGCATTTT	CASSSGLSNQPQHF
.	TRBV9	TRBJ2-1	.	TGTGCCAGCAGCCCTCAGACACTCAATGAGCAGTTCTTC	CASSPQTLNEQFF
.	TRBV29-1	TRBJ1-2	.	TGCAGCGTCGTGGGGGGGGTCTATGGCTACACCTTC	CSVVGGVYGYTF
.	TRBV9	TRBJ2-7	.	TGTGCCAGCAGCGTAGACTTCTCCTACGAGCAGTACTTC	CASSVDFSYEQYF
.	TRBV10-2	TRBJ2-7	.	TGCGCCAGCACCCTGGCTTACGAGCAGTACTTC	CASTLAYEQYF
.	TRBV7-8	TRBJ2-2	.	TGTGCCAGCAGCTGGCCAGGGGCCGGGGAGCTGTTTTTT	CASSWPGAGELFF
.	TRBV27	TRBJ2-3	.	TGTGCCAGCAGTTTCGGGGCGACAGATGCAGATACGCAGTATTTT	CASSFGATDADTQYF
TRBD2	TRBV19	TRBJ2-7	.	TGTGCCAGTAGTGAGGAGAGGACTAGCGGGAGTTTATACGAGCAGTACTTC	CASSEERTSGSLYEQYF
.	TRBV6-5	TRBJ2-2	.	TGTGCCAGCCATGGGGTGAACACCGGGGAGCTGTTTTTT	CASHGVNTGELFF
.	TRBV6-5	TRBJ1-2	few	TGTGCCAGCAGTCCGACAGCGGCCCCTCTGGAGTACACCTTC	CASSPTAAPLEYTF
.	TRBV9	TRBJ2-3	.	TGTGCCAGCAGCGTAGCGGGAGCCAACACAGATACGCAGTATTTT	CASSVAGANTDTQYF
.	TRBV19	TRBJ2-1	once	TGTGCCAGTAGCGACAGAAACAATGAGCAGTTCTTC	CASSDRNNEQFF
.	TRBV28	TRBJ2-1	.	TGTGCCAGCATCCGGGGTGACAGCAGGAATGAGCAGTTCTTC	CASIRGDSRNEQFF
TRBD1	TRBV5-1	TRBJ2-1	once	TGCGCCAGCAGCCTCTCAACAGGGGGCTCCTACAATGAGCAGTTCTTC	CASSLSTGGSYNEQFF
.	TRBV11-2	TRBJ1-3	.	TGTGCCAGCAGCCTCTGGCCGGCGGTTACATTCTCTGGAAACACCATATATTTT	CASSLWPAVTFSGNTIYF
TRBD2	TRBV7-9	TRBJ2-4	.	TGTGCCAGCAGCCCTGCGGGGGAAAACATTCAGTACTTC	CASSPAGENIQYF
.	TRBV6-5	TRBJ1-2	.	TGTGCCAGCAGTCCCGGACCGAGAACTGGCTACACCTTC	CASSPGPRTGYTF
.	TRBV4-2	TRBJ1-1	.	TGTGCCAGCAGCCAAGATCTTGGGGAGCATAACACTGAAGCTTTCTTT	CASSQDLGEHNTEAFF
.	TRBV19	TRBJ2-1	.	TGTGCCAGTACCTCTAGCTCCTCTCTTTGGAATGAGCAGTTCTTC	CASTSSSSLWNEQFF